The 21 T cell receptor beta chains listed next were all sequenced from one sample in a study of CD8 T cells in Susac syndrome. cDNA came from roughly 0.5 to 1 ug RNA primed by random hexamers. From the immunoSEQ multiplex PCR reads, TCRdb called clonotypes with MiXCR, one entry per CDR3 protein. Of approximately 140,000 distinct CDR3 sequences listed, approximately 95% are singletons. Source material: CD8+ T cells from PBMCs. The receptors stem from a human donor in good health.

The gene calls are TRBV7-2 and TRBJ2-5, with D possibly matching TRBD2 (6 bases). Trimming took 0 bases from V and 4 from J, leaving 15 bases between them. Germline V lookup: CDR1 SGHTA, CDR2 FQGNSA. The CDR3 totals 16 residues. CDR3 in amino acids: CASSLAWTNPGETQYF. Here the CDR3 DNA reads TGTGCCAGCAGCTTAGCTTGGACTAATCCTGGAGAGACCCAGTACTTC.

This clonotype appeared once. The chain is built from TRBV28 and TRBJ2-7, with D possibly being TRBD2 (6 bases). CDR1 MDHEN and CDR2 SYDVKM come from the germline V gene. This CDR3 comprises 13 residues. V dropped 5 bases and J dropped 2 bases, with 10 bases sitting between them. Here the CDR3 DNA reads TGTGCCAGCAGTGCGGGACGCCCCTACGAGCAGTACTTC. Protein product: CASSAGRPYEQYF.

The genes are TRBV20-1 and TRBJ2-7, with a possible D match to TRBD2 (6 bases). The CDR3 loop spans 14 amino acids. V lost 6 bases and J 2 bases, leaving 17 bases between the germline ends. Germline loops: CDR1 DFQATT, CDR2 SNEGSKA (reference sequence). Written as DNA, the CDR3 is TGCAGTGCGTCGAATTTCGGACTAACCTACGAGCAGTACTTC. It specifies CSASNFGLTYEQYF.

The chain uses TRBV29-1 and TRBJ1-5, with a possible D match to TRBD1 (5 bases). The germline V and J ends were trimmed by 7 bases and 9 bases, with 19 bases remaining between them. The CDR3 sequence is 13 residues long. CDR1 and CDR2 from the germline V gene are SQVTM and ANQGSEA. CDR3 loop: CSAVDGAAGPQHF. The CDR3 nucleotides are TGCAGCGCCGTGGACGGGGCAGCAGGGCCCCAGCATTTT. Full variable domain (outside the CDR3, taken from reference TRBV29-1 and TRBJ1-5): SAVISQKPSRDICQRGTSLTIQCQVDSQVTMMFWYRQQPGQSLTLIATANQGSEATYESGFVIDKFPISRPNLTFSTLTVSNMSPEDSSIYLCSAVDGAAGPQHFGDGTRLSIL.

The genes are TRBV9 and TRBJ2-3; 7 bases align to TRBD1. The ends lost 4 bases at V and 2 bases at J; junction bases unmatched: 7. The CDR3 has 15 residues. Germline V gene lookup returns CDR1 SGDLS and CDR2 YYNGEE. CDR3 amino acids: CASSSTGKYTDTQYF. Written as DNA, the CDR3 is TGTGCCAGCAGCTCGACAGGGAAATACACAGATACGCAGTATTTT.

The chain joins TRBV7-6 to TRBJ1-1; D might be TRBD1 (6 bases). The CDR3 is 14 amino acids. The germline CDR1 and CDR2 sequences are SGHVS and FNYEAQ. Trimming left V 2 bases short and J 4 bases short, with 11 bases between. CDR3 protein: CASSLLGGSTEAFF. CDR3 bases: TGTGCCAGCAGCTTACTAGGGGGTTCCACTGAAGCTTTCTTT.

CDR3 amino acids: CASSVSWIGSNEQFF. DNA of the CDR3: TGTGCCAGCAGCGTGAGCTGGATAGGGTCCAATGAGCAGTTCTTC. This chain uses TRBV9 with TRBJ2-1; no reliable D call. The CDR3 loop spans 15 amino acids. Germline V gene sequence: CDR1 SGDLS, CDR2 YYNGEE. V was clipped by 2 bases and J by 6 bases, with 15 bases between them.

This clonotype was seen a single time. The V and J genes are TRBV7-3 and TRBJ2-3; D call uncertain. V lost 3 bases to trimming and J lost 6 bases, with 10 bases between them. The CDR3 consists of 13 residues. CDR1 and CDR2 from the germline V gene are SGHTA and FQGTGA. The CDR3 reads CASSFTGGDTQYF. The CDR3 DNA follows: TGTGCCAGCAGCTTTACTGGTGGCGATACGCAGTATTTT.

This chain links TRBV7-9 with TRBJ2-3; D ambiguous. V lost 5 bases to trimming and J lost 1 base, with 10 bases between them. The CDR3 length is 14 residues. CDR1 is SEHNR, CDR2 FQNEAQ, per germline (reference sequence). For the CDR3, the DNA is TGTGCCAGCAGCACGTCCCGACGCACAGATACGCAGTATTTT. Translated: CASSTSRRTDTQYF. Combining the CDR3 with reference TRBV7-9 and TRBJ2-3 gives the whole variable domain DTGVSQNPRHKITKRGQNVTFRCDPISEHNRLYWYRQTLGQGPEFLTYFQNEAQLEKSRLLSDRFSAERPKGSFSTLEIQRTEQGDSAMYLCASSTSRRTDTQYFGPGTRLTVL.

This clonotype came up once. The gene calls are TRBV29-1 and TRBJ2-7; TRBD2 matches at 8 bases. Per germline, CDR1 SQVTM and CDR2 ANQGSEA. The CDR3 extends over 15 amino acids. V lost 4 bases, J lost 2 bases, and 10 bases stayed unmatched. The DNA for the CDR3 is TGCAGCGTTGGTCATGGACTAGCAGTCCCCTACGAGCAGTACTTC. The encoded protein is CSVGHGLAVPYEQYF.

The gene calls are TRBV4-3 and TRBJ2-1; the D gene is possibly TRBD2 (5 bases). The CDR3 sequence is 16 residues long. The germline CDR1 and CDR2 sequences are LGHNA and YSLEER. V was shortened by 0 bases and J by 1 base, with 10 bases between the two germline ends. As DNA, the CDR3 is TGCGCCAGCAGCCAAGATCCCCGGGGTTCCTACAATGAGCAGTTCTTC. Translation: CASSQDPRGSYNEQFF.

V gene TRBV7-9 combines with J gene TRBJ2-1; D not certain. Trimming shortened V by 1 base and J by 3 bases, and 10 bases separated the two germline ends. The CDR3 extends over 15 amino acids. CDR1 and CDR2 (germline): SEHNR, FQNEAQ (reference sequence). In DNA form, the CDR3 reads TGTGCCAGCAGCTTAGGGCTAGGAGTCTACAATGAGCAGTTCTTC. Translation: CASSLGLGVYNEQFF. The complete variable domain, with remaining parts taken from reference TRBV7-9 and TRBJ2-1, reads DTGVSQNPRHKITKRGQNVTFRCDPISEHNRLYWYRQTLGQGPEFLTYFQNEAQLEKSRLLSDRFSAERPKGSFSTLEIQRTEQGDSAMYLCASSLGLGVYNEQFFGPGTRLTVL.

The chain joins TRBV21-1 to TRBJ2-1. TRBV21-1 is flagged as a pseudogene. The CDR3 runs 12 residues. The CDR3 sequence: CAVPIGNNEQFF. The CDR3 DNA is TGTGCCGTTCCCATCGGTAACAATGAGCAGTTCTTC.

The chain couples TRBV7-9 to TRBJ2-3; perhaps D is TRBD1 or TRBD2 (5 bases each). Trimming cost V 5 bases and J 2 bases, with 17 bases left between them. The CDR3 spans 16 residues. CDR1 SEHNR and CDR2 FQNEAQ come from the germline V gene (reference sequence). The CDR3 DNA is TGTGCCAGCAGCCCAGAGGGGCGGAGAATCACAGATACGCAGTATTTT. This sequence encodes CASSPEGRRITDTQYF.

The chain uses TRBV11-2 and TRBJ2-3, with 8 bases aligning to TRBD1. The CDR3 loop spans 16 amino acids. The V and J ends lost 7 bases and 4 bases, in that order; junction bases with no gene match: 13. Germline CDR1 is SGHAT and CDR2 is FQNNGV. CDR3 nucleotides: TGTGCCAGCACCTCCCTCGACAGGGGTCCCCCAGATACGCAGTATTTT. Its translation: CASTSLDRGPPDTQYF.

Here the CDR3 reads CASRGDFFDTGELFF. CDR3 sequence (DNA): TGTGCCAGCAGGGGGGACTTTTTTGACACCGGGGAGCTGTTTTTT. This chain connects TRBV6-5 to TRBJ2-2; tentatively, D is TRBD2 (6 bases). Germline CDR1 and CDR2: MNHEY and SVGAGI. Trimming left V 6 bases short and J 3 bases short, with 14 bases between. The CDR3 is made up of 15 amino acids.

The rearrangement joins TRBV2 to TRBJ2-3; TRBD1 or TRBD2 may be the D gene (5 bases each). Germline V CDR1 and CDR2: SNHLY, FYNNEI. CDR3 length equals 15 residues. With 3 bases removed from V and 2 bases from J, the gap between germline ends came to 12 bases. This chain's CDR3 is CASSDGAPYTDTQYF. The DNA of the CDR3 is TGTGCCAGCAGTGACGGGGCACCTTACACAGATACGCAGTATTTT.

The chain is built from TRBV20-1 and TRBJ2-1; tentative D call: TRBD2 (7 bases). Germline CDR1 DFQATT, CDR2 SNEGSKA (reference sequence). Trimming removed 6 bases from V and 8 bases from J, with 26 bases in between. This CDR3 region has 16 residues. CDR3 bases: TGCAGTGCCAGGGGCCCCAACAGTCCCCGGGAGGATGAGCAGTTCTTC. Translated, it gives CSARGPNSPREDEQFF.

The genes are TRBV29-1 and TRBJ2-2; D not certain. The V gene lost 1 base and the J gene lost 6 bases, with 3 bases spanning the gap. CDR1 and CDR2 from the germline V gene are SQVTM and ANQGSEA. The CDR3 consists of 11 residues. Here the CDR3 reads CSVEGSGELFF. In DNA, the CDR3 is TGCAGCGTTGAAGGCTCCGGGGAGCTGTTTTTT.

The rearrangement joins TRBV6-1 to TRBJ2-6; TRBD1 is a possible D gene (6 bases). Trimming took 6 bases from V and 0 from J, leaving 12 bases between them. Germline V gene data show CDR1 as MNHNS and CDR2 as SASEGT. This CDR3 comprises 16 residues. The CDR3 nucleotides are TGTGCCAGCAGCGACAGGATAAGCTCTGGGGCCAACGTCCTGACTTTC. Translated: CASSDRISSGANVLTF.

The genes are TRBV12-3 or TRBV12-4 and TRBJ1-1; D is unclear. Trimming took off 1 base at V and 1 base at J, with 10 bases between the two ends. CDR3 size: 15 residues. The CDR3 region is CASSLVARGNTEAFF. CDR3 DNA: TGTGCCAGCAGTTTAGTCGCTAGAGGGAACACTGAAGCTTTCTTT.